The 23 T cell receptor beta chains presented below share a single source sample, sequenced in a study of blood T cells in healthy people across ages. Combining a sample-barcoded 5' primer with a J-beta primer mix, a second PCR ran for roughly 7 to 11 cycles. A single record per CDR3 protein comes from TCRdb applying MiXCR to the 5' RACE reads. The sample lists a few hundred thousand distinct CDR3 sequences; roughly a quarter were seen once. This sample also appeared in a second study, on T cells of mothers and their children.

Sequencing used blood. These receptors all come from a boy aged 2 to 9 in good health.

V usage is TRBV7-9 and J usage is TRBJ2-3; 11 bases align to TRBD2. V trimming: 10 bases; J trimming: 5 bases; junction bases outside the gene matches: 11. CDR3 size: 15 residues. CDR1 is SEHNR, CDR2 FQNEAQ, per germline (reference sequence). The CDR3 nucleotides are TGTGCCACCGTGCCCCTAGCGGGAGGAGTAGATACGCAGTATTTT. Residues: CATVPLAGGVDTQYF.

This sequence joins TRBV20-1 and TRBJ2-5; the D is unclear. Germline lookup yields CDR1 DFQATT and CDR2 SNEGSKA (reference sequence). The CDR3 runs to 12 residues. Trimming removed 6 bases at V and 4 bases at J, with 12 bases between. CDR3 DNA sequence: TGCAGTGCCGGCCGTCCACTAGAGACCCAGTACTTC. As protein: CSAGRPLETQYF.

The CDR3 DNA sequence: TGCAGCGTTGAAGGCTTCTCTCAGGGGGGGGGTTATGAAAAACTGTTTTTT. This sequence encodes CSVEGFSQGGGYEKLFF. The V gene is TRBV29-1, the J gene TRBJ1-4; 7 bases line up with TRBD1. J was trimmed by 6 bases and V by 1 base; bases with no gene match: 14. The CDR3 spans 17 residues. Germline V gives CDR1 SQVTM, CDR2 ANQGSEA.

This clonotype was counted at least ten times. The V gene is TRBV7-2, the J gene TRBJ2-1; 14 bases are a match to TRBD2. J lost 2 bases, V lost 4 bases, and 7 bases had no gene match. The CDR3 loop spans 18 amino acids. Per germline, CDR1 SGHTA and CDR2 FQGNSA. The CDR3 DNA follows: TGTGCCAGCAGCTCCGGACTAGCGGGAGGAAGAGCCTACAATGAGCAGTTCTTC. Residues: CASSSGLAGGRAYNEQFF.

This clonotype was seen more than once but under ten times. This chain links TRBV2 with TRBJ1-2; unclear D gene. V was cut by 6 bases and J by 4 bases, with 18 bases left in between. In germline, CDR1 is SNHLY, CDR2 FYNNEI. CDR3 length: 15 residues. The chain's CDR3 is CASSKTQTARYGYTF. The DNA of the CDR3 is TGTGCCAGCAGCAAAACCCAGACTGCCCGCTATGGCTACACCTTC.

V and J are TRBV2 and TRBJ2-2; unclear D gene. V was trimmed by 2 bases and J by 3 bases, leaving 7 bases between them. CDR3 length: 14 amino acids. CDR1 and CDR2 from the germline V gene are SNHLY and FYNNEI. Written as DNA, the CDR3 is TGTGCCAGCAGTGAACGCAGATACACCGGGGAGCTGTTTTTT. Residues: CASSERRYTGELFF.

This clonotype was counted between two and nine times. One end of the junction fails to match germline, which may point to a read error. The rearrangement uses TRBV6-1 and TRBJ1-1; weak D call: TRBD1 (5 bases). CDR3 length equals 13 residues. In germline, CDR1 is MNHNS, CDR2 SASEGT. CDR3 nucleotides: TGTGCCAGCAGCGAAGCGAGGGCAGGGAAAGCTTTCTTT. Protein product: CASSEARAGKAFF.

The chain recombines TRBV5-1 with TRBJ2-1, with TRBD2 identical over 9 bases. Trimming cost V 4 bases and J 3 bases; bases outside gene matches: 8. Germline CDR1 is SGHRS and CDR2 is YFSETQ. This CDR3 has 16 residues. DNA of the CDR3: TGCGCCAGCAGCACGACCGGGACTAGCCTCTACAATGAGCAGTTCTTC. It is translated as CASSTTGTSLYNEQFF.

This clonotype showed up just a few times. The rearrangement uses TRBV4-1 and TRBJ1-4; D is unclear. Trimming took off 1 base at V and 0 bases at J, with 6 bases between the two ends. Per germline, CDR1 MGHRA and CDR2 YSYEKL. The CDR3 is made up of 15 amino acids. The CDR3 coding sequence is TGCGCCAGCAGCCAAGTCTCTGCAACTAATGAAAAACTGTTTTTT. Amino acids: CASSQVSATNEKLFF.

This clonotype was detected a few times. The chain has TRBV5-1 and TRBJ1-2; no definite D call. CDR1 is SGHRS, CDR2 YFSETQ, per germline. The CDR3 covers 12 residues. V was clipped by 4 bases and J by 7 bases, with 11 bases between them. CDR3 sequence (DNA): TGCGCCAGCAGCACCTCCCGGGGTGGCTACACCTTC. As protein: CASSTSRGGYTF.

Here the CDR3 DNA reads TGTGCCAGCAGCTTAACGGGGTCTCGGGAGACCCAGTACTTC. It codes for CASSLTGSRETQYF. The chain combines TRBV7-3 with TRBJ2-5, with D unresolved. V was pared by 0 bases and J by 5 bases, with 10 bases between. Germline loops: CDR1 SGHTA, CDR2 FQGTGA. This CDR3 spans 14 amino acids.

The table lists this clonotype with a few counts. This sequence joins TRBV5-1 and TRBJ2-5; 13 bases are a match to TRBD2. Germline trimming cut 4 bases from V and 9 bases from J; bases unmatched to any gene: 15. The length of the CDR3 is 17 residues. Germline V gives CDR1 SGHRS, CDR2 YFSETQ. Here the CDR3 reads CASSPRTSGSFSQAQYF. The CDR3 nucleotides read TGCGCCAGCAGCCCCAGGACTAGCGGGAGTTTCTCTCAGGCCCAGTACTTC. The full variable domain, rest sourced from reference TRBV5-1 and TRBJ2-5, is KAGVTQTPRYLIKTRGQQVTLSCSPISGHRSVSWYQQTPGQGLQFLFEYFSETQRNKGNFPGRFSGRQFSNSRSEMNVSTLELGDSALYLCASSPRTSGSFSQAQYFGPGTRLLVL.

This chain links TRBV6-6 with TRBJ2-4, with TRBD1 matching over 9 bases. J lost 4 bases, V lost 6 bases, and 7 bases had no gene match. CDR1 MNHNY and CDR2 SVGAGI come from the germline V gene (reference sequence). This CDR3 region has 15 residues. The CDR3 loop reads CASSPADRGKNIQYF. The CDR3 DNA follows: TGTGCCAGCAGCCCCGCAGACAGGGGGAAAAACATTCAGTACTTC.

The rearrangement joins TRBV3-1 to TRBJ2-3; 9 nucleotides align to TRBD2. There are 15 residues in the CDR3. The trim removed 2 bases at V and 2 bases at J, leaving 2 bases unmatched. The germline CDR1 and CDR2 sequences are LGHDT and YNNKEL (reference sequence). The chain's CDR3 is CASSQSGGTTDTQYF. DNA of the CDR3: TGTGCCAGCAGCCAAAGCGGGGGGACCACAGATACGCAGTATTTT.

The genes are TRBV12-3 or TRBV12-4 and TRBJ2-7; D gene uncertain. The CDR3 extends over 13 amino acids. Trimming took 4 bases from V and 3 from J, leaving 10 bases between them. The CDR3 sequence: CASSSGRFYEQYF. As DNA, the CDR3 is TGTGCCAGCAGTTCCGGGCGCTTCTACGAGCAGTACTTC.

This clonotype was observed a handful of times. This chain links TRBV29-1 with TRBJ1-2; 7 bases fit TRBD1. Germline V gene sequence: CDR1 SQVTM, CDR2 ANQGSEA. Trimming cost V 6 bases and J 5 bases; bases outside gene matches: 12. This CDR3 contains 14 residues. The DNA of the CDR3 is TGCAGCGTCCGAGTCCCCGGGACAGAGTATGGCTACACCTTC. It codes for CSVRVPGTEYGYTF.

The chain joins TRBV20-1 to TRBJ2-7; TRBD2 might be the D (6 bases). The CDR3 extends over 13 amino acids. The ends were cut back, 3 bases at V and 3 bases at J, with 12 bases in the middle. Germline V gene lookup returns CDR1 DFQATT and CDR2 SNEGSKA (reference sequence). The DNA for the CDR3 is TGCAGTGCTAGCGGGGGTGGATACTACGAGCAGTACTTC. Its translation is CSASGGGYYEQYF.

This clonotype was observed a few times. This chain's CDR3 is CASSLRGLKAGVSETQYF. The DNA for the CDR3 is TGTGCCAGCAGCTTGAGGGGACTAAAGGCGGGGGTATCGGAGACCCAGTACTTC. This chain joins TRBV7-8 and TRBJ2-7, with 7 nucleotides matching TRBD2. With the DNA end fitting TRBJ2-5 better, the J assignment may be wrong. The CDR3 totals 18 residues. Looked up from germline, CDR1 is SGHVS and CDR2 is FQNEAQ.

V and J are TRBV20-1 and TRBJ1-2; 11 bases agree with TRBD1. V dropped 4 bases and J dropped 4; count of bases not matched to a gene: 8. The germline V gene encodes CDR1 DFQATT and CDR2 SNEGSKA (reference sequence). CDR3 length: 15 amino acids. The CDR3 loop is CSAKGTGGVFYGYTF. As DNA, the CDR3 is TGCAGTGCTAAGGGGACAGGGGGAGTCTTCTATGGCTACACCTTC.

This clonotype was counted ten times or more. This rearrangement joins TRBV9 to TRBJ2-7; 7 bases map to TRBD2. Trimming at V came to 0 bases and at J to 7 bases, leaving 7 bases not matched to a gene. Germline CDR1 reads SGDLS; CDR2 reads YYNGEE. This CDR3 region has 14 residues. The CDR3 protein is CASSVDAGVGEQYF. In DNA form, the CDR3 reads TGTGCCAGCAGCGTAGATGCGGGAGTTGGGGAGCAGTACTTC.

Worth noting for this clonotype: Compared with germline, one end of the junction differs, possibly owing to a read error. The J gene is TRBJ2-5, the V gene TRBV6-6; possibly TRBD1 for D (5 bases). The V gene's germline CDR1 is MNHNY and CDR2 SVGAGI (reference sequence). The CDR3 contains 11 residues. This chain's CDR3 is CTSRHRETQYF. The CDR3 DNA sequence: TGTACCAGCAGGCACAGGGAGACCCAGTACTTC.

Comments on this clonotype: The junction departs from the called germline gene at one end, perhaps through a read error. The V call is TRBV4-1, the J call TRBJ2-2; TRBD2 is a possible D gene (5 bases). Germline values: CDR1 MGHRA, CDR2 YSYEKL. This CDR3 has 12 residues. The CDR3, as DNA: TGCGCCAGCAGCCAAGTTCACGGGGAGCTGGTTTTT. It codes for CASSQVHGELVF.

This clonotype was seen a handful of times. The J gene is TRBJ2-7, the V gene TRBV3-1; 10 positions match TRBD1. CDR1 and CDR2 from the germline V gene are LGHDT and YNNKEL (reference sequence). Germline trimming cut 5 bases from V and 3 bases from J; bases unmatched to any gene: 16. CDR3 length equals 18 residues. CDR3 coding DNA: TGTGCCAGCAGCAACCGGGACAGGGGCCCCCCCCCAGTCTACGAGCAGTACTTC. The encoded protein is CASSNRDRGPPPVYEQYF.